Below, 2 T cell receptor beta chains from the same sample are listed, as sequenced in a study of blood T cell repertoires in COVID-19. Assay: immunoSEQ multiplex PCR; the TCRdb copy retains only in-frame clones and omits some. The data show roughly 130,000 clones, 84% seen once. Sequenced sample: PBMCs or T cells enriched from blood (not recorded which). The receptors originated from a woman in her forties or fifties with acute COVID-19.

The CDR3 reads CASKEDNEQFF. CDR3 coding DNA: TGTGCCAGTAAGGAGGACAATGAGCAGTTCTTC. V and J are TRBV19 and TRBJ2-1; tentatively, D is TRBD2 (5 bases). The CDR3 is made up of 11 amino acids. V shed 7 bases and J shed 5 bases, with 6 bases lying between them. Germline CDR1 is LNHDA and CDR2 is SQIVND (reference sequence).

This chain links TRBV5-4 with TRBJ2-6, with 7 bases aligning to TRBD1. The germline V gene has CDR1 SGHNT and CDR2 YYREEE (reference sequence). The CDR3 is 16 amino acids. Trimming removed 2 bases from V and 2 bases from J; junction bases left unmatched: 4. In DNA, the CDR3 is TGTGCCAGCAGCTTCGACAGGGCGACTGGGGCCAACGTCCTGACTTTC. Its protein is CASSFDRATGANVLTF.